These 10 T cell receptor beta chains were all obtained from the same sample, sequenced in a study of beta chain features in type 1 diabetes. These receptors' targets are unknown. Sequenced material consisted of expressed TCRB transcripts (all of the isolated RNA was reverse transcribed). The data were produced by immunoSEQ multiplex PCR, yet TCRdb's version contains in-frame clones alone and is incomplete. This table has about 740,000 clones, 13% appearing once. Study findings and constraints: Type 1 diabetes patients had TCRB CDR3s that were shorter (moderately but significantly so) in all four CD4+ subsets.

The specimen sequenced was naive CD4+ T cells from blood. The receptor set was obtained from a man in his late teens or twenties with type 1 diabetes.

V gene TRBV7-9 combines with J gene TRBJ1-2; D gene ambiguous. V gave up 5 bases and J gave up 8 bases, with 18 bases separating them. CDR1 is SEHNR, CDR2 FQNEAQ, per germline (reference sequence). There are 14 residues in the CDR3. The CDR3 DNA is TGTGCCAGCAGCCAAGGGTCCCCTCCGGGGGGCTACACCTTC. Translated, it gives CASSQGSPPGGYTF.

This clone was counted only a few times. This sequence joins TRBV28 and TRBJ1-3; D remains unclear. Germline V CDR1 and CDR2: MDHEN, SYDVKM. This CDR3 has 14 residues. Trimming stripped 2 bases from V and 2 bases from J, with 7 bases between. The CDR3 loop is CASSLALPGNTIYF. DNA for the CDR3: TGTGCCAGCAGTTTAGCACTCCCTGGAAACACCATATATTTT.

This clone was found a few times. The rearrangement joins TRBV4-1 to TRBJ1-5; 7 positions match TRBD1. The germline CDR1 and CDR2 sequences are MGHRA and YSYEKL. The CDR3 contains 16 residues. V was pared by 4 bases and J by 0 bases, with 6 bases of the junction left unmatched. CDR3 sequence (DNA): TGCGCCAGCAGCCCTCAGGGGGGTTATAGCAATCAGCCCCAGCATTTT. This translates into CASSPQGGYSNQPQHF.

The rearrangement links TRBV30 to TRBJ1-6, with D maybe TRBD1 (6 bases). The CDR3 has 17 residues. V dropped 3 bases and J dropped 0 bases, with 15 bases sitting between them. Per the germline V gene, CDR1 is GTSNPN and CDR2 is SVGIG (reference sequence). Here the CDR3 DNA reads TGTGCCTGGAGCGGGGGCCGAATCAGCTCCTATAATTCACCCCTCCACTTT. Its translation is CAWSGGRISSYNSPLHF.

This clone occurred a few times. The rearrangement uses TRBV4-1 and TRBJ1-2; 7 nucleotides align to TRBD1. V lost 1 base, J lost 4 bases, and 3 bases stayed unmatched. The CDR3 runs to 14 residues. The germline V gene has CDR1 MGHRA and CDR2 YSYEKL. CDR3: CASSQVGQLYGYTF. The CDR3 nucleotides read TGCGCCAGCAGCCAAGTGGGACAGCTCTATGGCTACACCTTC.

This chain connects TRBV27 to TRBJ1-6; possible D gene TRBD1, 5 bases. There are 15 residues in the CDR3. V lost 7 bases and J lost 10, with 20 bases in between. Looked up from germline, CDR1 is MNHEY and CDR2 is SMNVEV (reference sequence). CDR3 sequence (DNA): TGTGCCAGCACTAAACAGGCAAATGTTAGGTCACCCCTCCACTTT. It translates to CASTKQANVRSPLHF.

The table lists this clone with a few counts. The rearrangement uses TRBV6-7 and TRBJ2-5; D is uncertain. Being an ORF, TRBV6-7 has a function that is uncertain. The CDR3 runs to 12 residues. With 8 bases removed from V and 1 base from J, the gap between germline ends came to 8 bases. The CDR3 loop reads CASASAQETQYF. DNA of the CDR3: TGTGCCAGCGCAAGTGCCCAAGAGACCCAGTACTTC.

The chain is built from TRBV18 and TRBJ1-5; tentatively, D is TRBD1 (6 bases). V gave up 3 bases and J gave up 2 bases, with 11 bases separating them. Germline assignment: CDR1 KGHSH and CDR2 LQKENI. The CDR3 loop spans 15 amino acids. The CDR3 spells CASSPLQGGNQPQHF. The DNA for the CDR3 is TGTGCCAGCTCACCCTTACAGGGAGGCAATCAGCCCCAGCATTTT. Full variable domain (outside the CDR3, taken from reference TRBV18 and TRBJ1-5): NAGVMQNPRHLVRRRGQEARLRCSPMKGHSHVYWYRQLPEEGLKFMVYLQKENIIDESGMPKERFSAEFPKEGPSILRIQQVVRGDSAAYFCASSPLQGGNQPQHFGDGTRLSIL.

CDR3 protein: CSVAATTSYGYTF. CDR3 bases: TGCAGCGTCGCCGCGACAACTAGCTATGGCTACACCTTC. This chain joins TRBV29-1 and TRBJ1-2; D ambiguous. Germline loops: CDR1 SQVTM, CDR2 ANQGSEA. This CDR3 is built from 13 residues. The V end was cut by 6 bases, the J end by 4 bases, with 15 bases between. Filled out from reference TRBV29-1 and TRBJ1-2, the complete variable domain reads SAVISQKPSRDICQRGTSLTIQCQVDSQVTMMFWYRQQPGQSLTLIATANQGSEATYESGFVIDKFPISRPNLTFSTLTVSNMSPEDSSIYLCSVAATTSYGYTFGSGTRLTVV.

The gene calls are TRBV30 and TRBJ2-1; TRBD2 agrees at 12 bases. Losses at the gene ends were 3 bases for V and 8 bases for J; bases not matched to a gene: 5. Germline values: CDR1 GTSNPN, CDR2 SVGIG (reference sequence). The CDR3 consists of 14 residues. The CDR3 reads CAWRLAGGLHEQFF. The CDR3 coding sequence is TGTGCCTGGAGGCTAGCGGGGGGGCTGCATGAGCAGTTCTTC.